What follows are 10 T cell receptor beta chains derived from one specimen sequenced in a study of response to subunit inactivated influenza vaccine. MiXCR, run by TCRdb on the RT-PCR reads, gives a single entry per CDR3 protein. The sample lists fewer than 750,000 distinct CDR3 sequences, approximately 14% seen once, with 11% in the top ten. The source was PBMCs from blood, collected 11 to 12 days after vaccination. The receptor source for this set is a man between 45 and 60 years old who received an inactivated influenza vaccine.

This clonotype was picked up a small number of times. The V and J genes are TRBV10-3 and TRBJ1-2; 12 nucleotides line up with TRBD1. This CDR3 region has 15 residues. CDR1 ENHRY and CDR2 SYGVKD come from the germline V gene. Unmatched junction bases numbered 6, after V lost 10 bases and J lost 0 bases. CDR3 nucleotides: TGTGCCACCGGGACAGGGGGCAGAACTAACTATGGCTACACCTTC. It specifies CATGTGGRTNYGYTF.

In this sample, this clonotype turned up a few times. This rearrangement joins TRBV6-1 to TRBJ1-2; weak D call: TRBD1 (6 bases). Trimming took off 5 bases at V and 5 bases at J, with 15 bases between the two ends. The CDR3 loop spans 14 amino acids. Germline V gene data show CDR1 as MNHNS and CDR2 as SASEGT. In nucleotides, the CDR3 is TGTGCCAGCAGTAGTGGACAGTCAATTTATGGCTACACCTTC. It yields the protein CASSSGQSIYGYTF.

The J gene is TRBJ2-1, the V gene TRBV6-5; 7 positions match TRBD2. Germline CDR1 and CDR2: MNHEY and SVGAGI. V dropped 2 bases and J dropped 5; count of bases not matched to a gene: 6. CDR3 length: 15 amino acids. Here the CDR3 reads CASSYRPSGHNEQFF. The CDR3 bases are TGTGCCAGCAGTTACAGGCCTAGCGGCCACAATGAGCAGTTCTTC.

In its sample, this clonotype was seen many times. V usage is TRBV5-1 and J usage is TRBJ2-3; TRBD2 might be the D (5 bases). This CDR3 comprises 14 residues. V lost 7 bases to trimming and J lost 0 bases, with 12 bases between them. Germline V gene data show CDR1 as SGHRS and CDR2 as YFSETQ. The CDR3 loop is CASQTSGSTDTQYF. Written as DNA, the CDR3 is TGCGCCAGCCAGACTTCGGGGAGCACAGATACGCAGTATTTT.

The table lists this clonotype with a few counts. The chain recombines TRBV18 with TRBJ2-5, with D perhaps TRBD1 (6 bases). V dropped 0 bases and J dropped 4 bases, with 12 bases sitting between them. The CDR3 extends over 15 amino acids. The germline CDR1 and CDR2 sequences are KGHSH and LQKENI. The CDR3 DNA reads as TGTGCCAGCTCACCACCGATGGGGACACGAGAGACCCAGTACTTC. It is translated as CASSPPMGTRETQYF.

The genes are TRBV7-9 and TRBJ2-2; 8 bases agree with TRBD2. Germline lookup yields CDR1 SEHNR and CDR2 FQNEAQ (reference sequence). The junction had 7 bases not matched to a gene; V was cut back by 5 bases and J by 5 bases. The CDR3 sequence is 15 residues long. The CDR3 loop reads CASSTTGGATGELFF. In DNA, the CDR3 is TGTGCCAGCAGCACAACCGGGGGGGCGACCGGGGAGCTGTTTTTT. The full variable domain, rest sourced from reference TRBV7-9 and TRBJ2-2, is DTGVSQNPRHKITKRGQNVTFRCDPISEHNRLYWYRQTLGQGPEFLTYFQNEAQLEKSRLLSDRFSAERPKGSFSTLEIQRTEQGDSAMYLCASSTTGGATGELFFGEGSRLTVL.

The CDR3 sequence is CASSYSTSYNEQFF. The CDR3 coding sequence is TGTGCCAGCAGTTACTCGACTAGCTACAATGAGCAGTTCTTC. The chain combines TRBV6-5 with TRBJ2-1, with D maybe TRBD2 (6 bases). The CDR3 spans 14 residues. Germline CDR1 and CDR2: MNHEY and SVGAGI. Trimming took off 0 bases at V and 3 bases at J, with 6 bases between the two ends.

The chain carries TRBV7-2 and TRBJ1-2; TRBD1 might be the D (5 bases). Germline CDR1 SGHTA, CDR2 FQGNSA. The CDR3 covers 14 residues. V lost 2 bases, J lost 7 bases, and 14 bases lay in between. This chain's CDR3 is CASSLNPSGLGYTF. Written as DNA, the CDR3 is TGTGCCAGCAGCTTAAACCCATCGGGACTTGGCTACACCTTC.

At least ten counts were recorded for this clonotype. The genes are TRBV28 and TRBJ2-7; TRBD1 agrees at 8 bases. The length of the CDR3 is 15 residues. Looked up from germline, CDR1 is MDHEN and CDR2 is SYDVKM. With 1 base clipped from V and 4 bases from J, the junction kept 6 bases outside the gene matches. The CDR3 DNA is TGTGCCAGCAGTTTATTGACAGGGGAGGATTACGAGCAGTACTTC. Its protein is CASSLLTGEDYEQYF.

This clonotype was observed a handful of times. The chain carries TRBV5-1 and TRBJ2-3; possibly TRBD2 for D (6 bases). V dropped 7 bases and J dropped 0 bases, with 18 bases sitting between them. Germline-derived CDR1 and CDR2 are SGHRS and YFSETQ. The CDR3 loop spans 16 amino acids. CDR3: CASSPFRGASTDTQYF. Here the CDR3 DNA reads TGCGCCAGCTCCCCATTCCGCGGGGCTAGCACAGATACGCAGTATTTT.